One sample yielded the 27 T cell receptor beta chains listed below, sequenced in a study of a mutant IDH1 vaccine in newly diagnosed glioma (dated by TCRdb to the early 2020s). The antigens of these receptors remain unknown. According to the study, the label for this sample's time point signals: week 23, last vaccination. Each vaccine dose, consisting of 300 ug of a 20-mer mutant IDH1 peptide in Montanide, was administered subcutaneously with topical imiquimod. The receptor library was made with the immunoSEQ multiplex PCR assay. TCRdb retrieved this table from immuneACCESS and kept in-frame rearrangements only. Not all clones are present; in checked studies, unresolved V genes account for under half, and no reason is known for the remainder. This sample is represented by around 34,000 clones; 81% of them were singletons. The ten largest account for 5% to 5.5% of the sample. The sequencing here drew on PBMCs, taken from a glioma patient whose treatment included an IDH1 peptide vaccine. Every receptor here comes from a man aged 35-49 years with glioma.

The rearrangement joins TRBV9 to TRBJ2-2; D is uncertain. Trimming removed 0 bases at V and 5 bases at J, with 5 bases between. The germline gives CDR1 SGDLS, CDR2 YYNGEE. CDR3 length: 13 amino acids. This CDR3 reads CASSVGLTGELFF. Here the CDR3 DNA reads TGTGCCAGCAGCGTAGGGCTAACCGGGGAGCTGTTTTTT.

The chain has TRBV7-2 and TRBJ2-3; D is unclear. The CDR3 runs 15 residues. Germline lookup yields CDR1 SGHTA and CDR2 FQGNSA. Deletions cut 1 base from V and 2 bases from J, with 10 bases between. CDR3 protein: CASSLDGQFTDTQYF. The CDR3 region has the DNA TGTGCCAGCAGCTTAGATGGTCAGTTCACAGATACGCAGTATTTT.

The gene calls are TRBV30 and TRBJ2-5; the match to TRBD2 covers 7 bases. The J call may not be correct, given that the DNA end is closer to TRBJ2-7. Germline CDR1 reads GTSNPN; CDR2 reads SVGIG (reference sequence). The CDR3 is 12 amino acids. CDR3 in DNA: TGTGCCTGGAGCCCCGCGGGGGACGAGCAGTACTTC. Encoded protein: CAWSPAGDEQYF.

The chain joins TRBV5-1 to TRBJ2-5; D is perhaps TRBD2 (5 bases). Trimming removed 4 bases at V and 0 bases at J, with 10 bases between. CDR3 length: 14 amino acids. Germline V gene lookup returns CDR1 SGHRS and CDR2 YFSETQ. CDR3 DNA sequence: TGCGCCAGCAGCCCCCTCGGGGACCAAGAGACCCAGTACTTC. It translates to CASSPLGDQETQYF.

The chain carries TRBV15 and TRBJ2-5; 9 bases map to TRBD1. V was clipped by 3 bases and J by 11 bases; unmatched bases: 16. CDR3 size: 16 residues. Per germline, CDR1 LNHNV and CDR2 YYDKDF (reference sequence). The CDR3 nucleotides are TGTGCCACCAGCAGTCGCCCCGGACAGGGGAGGGAGGAGCAGTACTTC. It specifies CATSSRPGQGREEQYF.

In its sample, this clone was seen a few times. J is TRBJ1-1 and V is TRBV4-3, with D hard to call. The germline V gene has CDR1 LGHNA and CDR2 YSLEER. The V gene lost 0 bases and the J gene lost 6 bases, with 14 bases spanning the gap. This CDR3 is built from 15 residues. The CDR3 loop is CASSQDPVFVSEAFF. The CDR3 DNA reads as TGCGCCAGCAGCCAAGATCCAGTTTTCGTCTCTGAAGCTTTCTTT.

The chain has TRBV10-1 and TRBJ2-1, with D maybe TRBD1 (6 bases). CDR3 length: 16 amino acids. Per germline, CDR1 WNHNN and CDR2 SYGVQD (reference sequence). V was trimmed by 0 bases and J by 7 bases, leaving 16 bases between them. The CDR3 bases are TGCGCCAGCAGTGAGTCGAATGCGCAGGGGTTAAATGAGCAGTTCTTC. Amino acids: CASSESNAQGLNEQFF.

As DNA, the CDR3 is TGTGCCAGCAGTCCCCGACAGGGGATCCACTCCTACGAGCAGTACTTC. Encoded protein: CASSPRQGIHSYEQYF. The gene calls are TRBV6-6 and TRBJ2-7, with 8 bases aligning to TRBD1. Germline trimming cut 5 bases from V and 0 bases from J; bases unmatched to any gene: 9. The CDR3 sequence is 16 residues long. Germline CDR1 reads MNHNY; CDR2 reads SVGAGI (reference sequence).

Note on this clone: An end of the junction differs from the germline gene, which may be a read error. The chain uses TRBV15 and TRBJ2-6; 9 bases align to TRBD1. CDR1 and CDR2 (germline): LNHNV, YYDKDF (reference sequence). The CDR3 length is 16 residues. The chain's CDR3 is CGTGTGLSTGANVLTF. The CDR3 DNA is TGCGGGACCGGGACAGGGCTTTCTACCGGGGCCAACGTCCTGACTTTC.

The chain joins TRBV6-1 to TRBJ2-7, with D perhaps TRBD1 or TRBD2 (5 bases each). Germline-derived CDR1 and CDR2 are MNHNS and SASEGT. The V end was cut by 6 bases, the J end by 1 base, with 13 bases between. The CDR3 has 14 residues. The CDR3 coding sequence is TGTGCCAGCAGGATCGGGGACGGTTCCTACGAGCAGTACTTC. Translating gives CASRIGDGSYEQYF.

The chain joins TRBV5-6 to TRBJ2-7; 10 bases match TRBD1. The germline gives CDR1 SGHDT, CDR2 YYEEEE. The CDR3 covers 15 residues. V dropped 4 bases and J dropped 1; count of bases not matched to a gene: 5. The CDR3 DNA is TGTGCCAGCAGCCACGGACAGGGGGGGTCCTACGAGCAGTACTTC. This codes for CASSHGQGGSYEQYF. Variable domain in full (rest from reference TRBV5-6 and TRBJ2-7): DAGVTQSPTHLIKTRGQQVTLRCSPKSGHDTVSWYQQALGQGPQFIFQYYEEEERQRGNFPDRFSGHQFPNYSSELNVNALLLGDSALYLCASSHGQGGSYEQYFGPGTRLTVT.

The chain couples TRBV5-1 to TRBJ1-4; 10 bases agree with TRBD1. Trimming cost V 0 bases and J 6 bases; bases outside gene matches: 5. Germline-derived CDR1 and CDR2 are SGHRS and YFSETQ. This CDR3 spans 16 amino acids. CDR3 sequence (DNA): TGCGCCAGCAGCTTGGTCCTCGGGACAGGGGATGAAAAACTGTTTTTT. Amino acid sequence: CASSLVLGTGDEKLFF. Supplemented by reference TRBV5-1 and TRBJ1-4, the full variable domain reads KAGVTQTPRYLIKTRGQQVTLSCSPISGHRSVSWYQQTPGQGLQFLFEYFSETQRNKGNFPGRFSGRQFSNSRSEMNVSTLELGDSALYLCASSLVLGTGDEKLFFGSGTQLSVL.

The chain has TRBV28 and TRBJ2-7; D may be TRBD2 (6 bases). The V end lost 7 bases, the J end lost 5 bases, and 9 bases lay between the germline ends. This CDR3 spans 11 amino acids. Germline V CDR1 and CDR2: MDHEN, SYDVKM. Here the CDR3 DNA reads TGTGCCAGCAATGGGGAGGACGAGCAGTACTTC. This translates into CASNGEDEQYF.

DNA for the CDR3: TGTGCCAGCAGCTTAGCAGGGGTGCCGGGATGGGGAGAGACCCAGTACTTC. It codes for CASSLAGVPGWGETQYF. The chain combines TRBV11-2 with TRBJ2-5; D possibly corresponds to TRBD1 (6 bases). Deletions cut 1 base from V and 4 bases from J, with 19 bases between. Germline V CDR1 and CDR2: SGHAT, FQNNGV. The length of the CDR3 is 17 residues. The full variable domain, rest sourced from reference TRBV11-2 and TRBJ2-5, is EAGVAQSPRYKIIEKRQSVAFWCNPISGHATLYWYQQILGQGPKLLIQFQNNGVVDDSQLPKDRFSAERLKGVDSTLKIQPAKLEDSAVYLCASSLAGVPGWGETQYFGPGTRLLVL.

Only one count was recorded for this clone. The V gene is TRBV5-1, the J gene TRBJ2-7; D gene uncertain. Trimming took 7 bases from V and 2 from J, leaving 19 bases between them. The CDR3 is made up of 15 amino acids. CDR1 SGHRS and CDR2 YFSETQ come from the germline V gene. CDR3 DNA sequence: TGCGCCAGCCGCCCGCAACCGACATCTACCTACGAGCAGTACTTC. Translated: CASRPQPTSTYEQYF.

The V and J genes are TRBV5-4 and TRBJ1-4; TRBD1 might be the D (5 bases). With 0 bases removed from V and 7 bases from J, the gap between germline ends came to 10 bases. The germline CDR1 and CDR2 sequences are SGHNT and YYREEE (reference sequence). This CDR3 region has 14 residues. The DNA for the CDR3 is TGTGCCAGCAGCTTGGGTCAGGGAGGTGAAAAACTGTTTTTT. It is translated as CASSLGQGGEKLFF.

The chain uses TRBV10-2 and TRBJ2-1; possible D gene TRBD1, 6 bases. Looked up from germline, CDR1 is WSHSY and CDR2 is SAAADI. Trimming left V 10 bases short and J 5 bases short, with 15 bases between. The length of the CDR3 is 13 residues. Here the CDR3 reads CATTGTPNNEQFF. The CDR3 bases are TGCGCCACCACCGGGACACCGAACAATGAGCAGTTCTTC.

This chain uses TRBV7-2 with TRBJ2-6; either TRBD1 or TRBD2 may supply D (5 bases each). CDR1 SGHTA and CDR2 FQGNSA come from the germline V gene. The CDR3 totals 16 residues. Trimming pared 3 bases from V and 4 bases from J, leaving 13 bases between. CDR3 DNA sequence: TGTGCCAGCAGCTTGGGACGTCCAGTGGGGGCCAACGTCCTGACTTTC. Amino acid sequence: CASSLGRPVGANVLTF.

This rearrangement joins TRBV6-5 to TRBJ2-2; D may be TRBD1 (5 bases). Germline V gene sequence: CDR1 MNHEY, CDR2 SVGAGI. The ends were cut back, 9 bases at V and 6 bases at J, with 8 bases in the middle. This CDR3 contains 11 residues. CDR3: CASAGPGELFF. CDR3 nucleotides: TGTGCCAGTGCAGGGCCCGGGGAGCTGTTTTTT.

The count of this clone is one. The genes are TRBV4-2 and TRBJ1-5; 7 bases are a match to TRBD1. J lost 3 bases, V lost 1 base, and 12 bases had no gene match. The CDR3 sequence is 18 residues long. CDR1 is LGHNA and CDR2 is YNFKEQ in the germline V gene. CDR3 sequence (DNA): TGTGCCAGCAGCCAAGCCACTGGGCGGGACAGCTTCAATCAGCCCCAGCATTTT. Protein sequence: CASSQATGRDSFNQPQHF.

The chain combines TRBV11-3 with TRBJ2-5; D might be TRBD2 (6 bases). Near its end, the DNA agrees better with TRBJ2-7, so the J call may be wrong. This CDR3 is built from 13 residues. Germline-derived CDR1 and CDR2 are SGHNT and YENEEA. The CDR3 loop reads CASSLEGSHEQYF. DNA of the CDR3: TGTGCCAGCAGCTTGGAGGGGAGCCACGAGCAGTACTTC.

This chain joins TRBV15 and TRBJ2-3, with TRBD2 matching 8 bases. CDR3 length: 17 amino acids. V shed 0 bases and J 4 bases; nucleotides not matched to a gene: 9. CDR1 is LNHNV, CDR2 YYDKDF, per germline (reference sequence). CDR3 amino acids: CATSRDRGGEPPDTQYF. In DNA, the CDR3 is TGTGCCACCAGCAGAGATCGGGGGGGAGAGCCCCCAGATACGCAGTATTTT.

The CDR3 is CASSSRTSGGPTDTQYF. The CDR3 DNA reads TGTGCCAGCAGCTCTAGGACTAGCGGGGGCCCCACAGATACGCAGTATTTT. This rearrangement joins TRBV7-9 to TRBJ2-3; TRBD2 matches at 13 bases. The CDR3 spans 17 residues. Germline CDR1 and CDR2: SEHNR and FQNEAQ (reference sequence). The V segment lost 4 bases and the J segment 2 bases; nucleotides outside the gene matches: 6.

The rearrangement links TRBV6-5 to TRBJ2-1, with TRBD2 matching over 10 bases. This CDR3 has 14 amino acids. V trimming: 6 bases; J trimming: 8 bases; junction bases outside the gene matches: 7. In germline, CDR1 is MNHEY, CDR2 SVGAGI. CDR3 in DNA: TGTGCCAGCAGGGAGCGGGGGGGCCGTGATGAGCAGTTCTTC. This codes for CASRERGGRDEQFF.

This clone was seen only once. The CDR3 DNA sequence: TGTGCCAGCCGACCCTCATTCGGAAACACCATATATTTT. Its translation is CASRPSFGNTIYF. The chain employs TRBV6-1 and TRBJ1-3; D remains ambiguous. This CDR3 contains 13 residues. Germline V gene data show CDR1 as MNHNS and CDR2 as SASEGT. V lost 8 bases to trimming and J lost 4 bases, with 12 bases between them.

The DNA of the CDR3 is TGTGCCAGCAGCCCCGAATGGGGCGAGGGCAATGAGCAGTTCTTC. This gives the protein CASSPEWGEGNEQFF. The V and J genes are TRBV9 and TRBJ2-1, with D perhaps matching TRBD1 or TRBD2 (5 bases each). Germline V lookup: CDR1 SGDLS, CDR2 YYNGEE. There are 15 residues in the CDR3. V was cut by 4 bases and J by 6 bases, with 17 bases left in between.

This clone was seen more than once but under ten times. V is TRBV16 and J is TRBJ1-1; no clear D. With 4 bases removed from V and 3 bases from J, the gap between germline ends came to 12 bases. Germline-derived CDR1 and CDR2 are KGHSY and FQNENV. The CDR3 is 14 amino acids. The CDR3 coding sequence is TGTGCCAGCAGCCTTGCGGGAGGATACACTGAAGCTTTCTTT. Its translation: CASSLAGGYTEAFF. The entire variable domain, with the rest obtained from reference TRBV16 and TRBJ1-1, is as follows: GEEVAQTPKHLVRGEGQKAKLYCAPIKGHSYVFWYQQVLKNEFKFLISFQNENVFDETGMPKERFSAKCLPNSPCSLEIQATKLEDSAVYFCASSLAGGYTEAFFGQGTRLTVV.